Listed below are T cell receptor beta chains from one sample, sequenced in a study of CD8 T cells in ankylosing spondylitis. TCRdb itself ran the 5' RACE reads through MiXCR, one entry per CDR3 protein. The sample records under 300,000 distinct CDR3 sequences, over 15% being singletons. The sample taken for sequencing was blood, either unsorted or a sorted T cell fraction (not recorded which). The source is a male donor with ankylosing spondylitis or in good health (not recorded which). The CDR3 runs from the conserved cysteine through the conserved F or W. The order of the fields is V gene, clone size, D gene, J gene, CDR3 protein, CDR3 DNA. The D gene is left open where the match is weak. The size of a clone is reported for some rows only, either as once, few or many, or as a class for expanded clones.

v_call: TRBV7-2; clone_size: NA; d_call: TRBD1; j_call: TRBJ2-7; cdr3_aa: CASSLAGDRVYEQYF; cdr3_nt: TGTGCCAGCAGCTTAGCGGGGGACAGGGTGTACGAGCAGTACTTC
v_call: TRBV29-1; clone_size: few; d_call: NA; j_call: TRBJ2-1; cdr3_aa: CSVEDGGGRPNNEQFF; cdr3_nt: TGCAGCGTTGAAGATGGAGGAGGGAGGCCTAACAATGAGCAGTTCTTC
v_call: TRBV10-3; clone_size: NA; d_call: NA; j_call: TRBJ2-5; cdr3_aa: CAINDNRGLQETQYF; cdr3_nt: TGTGCCATCAATGACAACAGGGGACTACAAGAGACCCAGTACTTC
v_call: TRBV29-1; clone_size: many; d_call: NA; j_call: TRBJ1-2; cdr3_aa: CSVEVGRRNYGYTF; cdr3_nt: TGCAGCGTTGAAGTAGGAAGACGGAACTATGGCTACACCTTC
v_call: TRBV20-1; clone_size: few; d_call: TRBD2; j_call: TRBJ2-1; cdr3_aa: CSARPRGLARVSSYNEQFF; cdr3_nt: TGCAGTGCTAGACCCCGGGGACTAGCGCGAGTTAGCTCCTACAATGAGCAGTTCTTC
v_call: TRBV19; clone_size: few; d_call: NA; j_call: TRBJ1-5; cdr3_aa: CASSIVQSNQPQHF; cdr3_nt: TGTGCCAGTAGTATTGTTCAGAGCAATCAGCCCCAGCATTTT
v_call: TRBV7-7; clone_size: few; d_call: TRBD2; j_call: TRBJ2-1; cdr3_aa: CASSLLLAGDEQFF; cdr3_nt: TGTGCTAGCAGCTTACTACTAGCGGGAGATGAGCAGTTCTTC
v_call: TRBV6-2/TRBV6-3; clone_size: many; d_call: TRBD2; j_call: TRBJ2-5; cdr3_aa: CASSYLAGAQETQYF; cdr3_nt: TGTGCCAGCAGTTACCTAGCGGGAGCCCAAGAGACCCAGTACTTC
v_call: TRBV20-1; clone_size: few; d_call: TRBD2; j_call: TRBJ2-7; cdr3_aa: CSAYLAGGFYEQYF; cdr3_nt: TGCAGTGCTTATCTAGCGGGAGGGTTCTACGAGCAGTACTTC
v_call: TRBV15; clone_size: many; d_call: NA; j_call: TRBJ1-5; cdr3_aa: CATSSGNQPQHF; cdr3_nt: TGTGCCACCAGCAGCGGGAATCAGCCCCAGCATTTT
v_call: TRBV7-9; clone_size: NA; d_call: NA; j_call: TRBJ2-7; cdr3_aa: CASSDTGGDYEQYF; cdr3_nt: TGTGCCAGCAGCGATACAGGGGGGGACTACGAGCAGTACTTC
v_call: TRBV4-2; clone_size: NA; d_call: NA; j_call: TRBJ1-4; cdr3_aa: CASSHQGTNEKLFF; cdr3_nt: TGTGCCAGCAGCCACCAGGGGACTAATGAAAAACTGTTTTTT
v_call: TRBV4-1; clone_size: NA; d_call: NA; j_call: TRBJ1-4; cdr3_aa: CASSLSGGGVELFF; cdr3_nt: TGCGCCAGCAGCCTTTCGGGGGGCGGCGTGGAACTGTTTTTT
v_call: TRBV6-1; clone_size: NA; d_call: NA; j_call: TRBJ2-5; cdr3_aa: CASSRFGQETQYF; cdr3_nt: TGTGCCAGCAGTCGCTTCGGCCAAGAGACCCAGTACTTC
v_call: TRBV9; clone_size: once; d_call: NA; j_call: TRBJ1-5; cdr3_aa: CASSDGGLGQPQHF; cdr3_nt: TGTGCCAGCAGCGATGGGGGGCTCGGTCAGCCCCAGCATTTT
v_call: TRBV7-9; clone_size: NA; d_call: TRBD2; j_call: TRBJ2-2; cdr3_aa: CASSFLAGAGELFF; cdr3_nt: TGTGCCAGCAGCTTCCTAGCGGGAGCCGGGGAGCTGTTTTTT
v_call: TRBV12-3/TRBV12-4; clone_size: many; d_call: TRBD1; j_call: TRBJ2-7; cdr3_aa: CASRQTGTGANEQYF; cdr3_nt: TGTGCCAGCAGACAAACCGGGACAGGGGCCAACGAGCAGTACTTC
v_call: TRBV3-1; clone_size: NA; d_call: NA; j_call: TRBJ1-2; cdr3_aa: CASSPQARPLTLGYGYTF; cdr3_nt: TGTGCCAGCAGCCCCCAAGCCCGCCCGTTGACACTGGGCTATGGCTACACCTTC
v_call: TRBV9; clone_size: NA; d_call: NA; j_call: TRBJ2-5; cdr3_aa: CASTPSHGGQETQYF; cdr3_nt: TGTGCCAGCACCCCGAGTCACGGCGGCCAAGAGACCCAGTACTTC
v_call: TRBV4-3; clone_size: many; d_call: NA; j_call: TRBJ2-7; cdr3_aa: CASSQDSGSYEQYF; cdr3_nt: TGCGCCAGCAGCCAAGATTCGGGCTCCTACGAGCAGTACTTC
v_call: TRBV20-1; clone_size: NA; d_call: TRBD2; j_call: TRBJ2-1; cdr3_aa: CSRRGTNTYNEQFF; cdr3_nt: TGCAGTCGCCGTGGGACTAACACTTACAATGAGCAGTTCTTC
v_call: TRBV7-6; clone_size: NA; d_call: TRBD1; j_call: TRBJ2-7; cdr3_aa: CASSLAQGTEQYF; cdr3_nt: TGTGCCAGCAGCTTAGCACAGGGGACCGAGCAGTACTTC
v_call: TRBV20-1; clone_size: few; d_call: TRBD1; j_call: TRBJ1-1; cdr3_aa: CSARGTGNTEAFF; cdr3_nt: TGCAGTGCTAGAGGGACAGGGAACACTGAAGCTTTCTTT
v_call: TRBV5-1; clone_size: NA; d_call: TRBD1; j_call: TRBJ2-1; cdr3_aa: CASSTDRGLGNEQFF; cdr3_nt: TGCGCCAGCAGCACGGACAGGGGGCTGGGGAATGAGCAGTTCTTC
v_call: TRBV4-1; clone_size: many; d_call: NA; j_call: TRBJ2-7; cdr3_aa: CASSQEKLSYEQYF; cdr3_nt: TGCGCCAGCAGCCAAGAGAAACTATCTTACGAGCAGTACTTC
v_call: TRBV29-1; clone_size: many; d_call: TRBD1; j_call: TRBJ2-7; cdr3_aa: CSVGTALEQYF; cdr3_nt: TGCAGCGTCGGGACAGCTCTCGAGCAGTACTTC
v_call: TRBV6-5; clone_size: NA; d_call: TRBD1; j_call: TRBJ2-1; cdr3_aa: CASSNRDRASNNEQFF; cdr3_nt: TGTGCCAGCAGTAACCGGGACAGGGCAAGTAACAATGAGCAGTTCTTC
v_call: TRBV29-1; clone_size: NA; d_call: NA; j_call: TRBJ2-1; cdr3_aa: CSVERGAYNEQFF; cdr3_nt: TGCAGCGTTGAAAGGGGGGCCTACAATGAGCAGTTCTTC
v_call: TRBV7-6; clone_size: NA; d_call: TRBD1; j_call: TRBJ2-7; cdr3_aa: CASSLQGAPEQYF; cdr3_nt: TGTGCCAGCAGCTTACAGGGGGCCCCCGAGCAGTACTTC
v_call: TRBV14; clone_size: NA; d_call: NA; j_call: TRBJ2-5; cdr3_aa: CASSHLETQYF; cdr3_nt: TGTGCCAGCAGCCACTTAGAGACCCAGTACTTC
v_call: TRBV4-1; clone_size: NA; d_call: TRBD2; j_call: TRBJ2-3; cdr3_aa: CASSHLAGVADTQYF; cdr3_nt: TGCGCCAGCAGCCATTTAGCGGGAGTGGCAGATACGCAGTATTTT
v_call: TRBV27; clone_size: NA; d_call: NA; j_call: TRBJ1-6; cdr3_aa: CASSFGGNGSPLHF; cdr3_nt: TGTGCCAGCAGTTTCGGGGGTAATGGTTCACCCCTCCACTTT
v_call: TRBV15; clone_size: many; d_call: NA; j_call: TRBJ2-3; cdr3_aa: CATSRVVTDTQYF; cdr3_nt: TGTGCCACCAGCAGAGTCGTCACAGATACGCAGTATTTT
v_call: TRBV7-6; clone_size: NA; d_call: TRBD1; j_call: TRBJ1-2; cdr3_aa: CASSLEVGQGGGYTF; cdr3_nt: TGTGCCAGCAGCTTAGAGGTCGGGCAGGGGGGCGGCTACACCTTC
v_call: TRBV28; clone_size: many; d_call: NA; j_call: TRBJ2-3; cdr3_aa: CASSSHRVVTDTQYF; cdr3_nt: TGTGCCAGCAGTTCGCACAGGGTTGTCACAGATACGCAGTATTTT
v_call: TRBV7-8; clone_size: NA; d_call: NA; j_call: TRBJ2-5; cdr3_aa: CASSLEYREQETQYF; cdr3_nt: TGTGCCAGCAGCTTAGAATACAGGGAACAAGAGACCCAGTACTTC
v_call: TRBV29-1; clone_size: few; d_call: TRBD2; j_call: TRBJ2-1; cdr3_aa: CSVVTSGSNEQFF; cdr3_nt: TGCAGCGTTGTGACTAGCGGGAGTAATGAGCAGTTCTTC
v_call: TRBV7-9; clone_size: NA; d_call: NA; j_call: TRBJ2-1; cdr3_aa: CASSPAGSSSYNEQFF; cdr3_nt: TGTGCCAGCAGCCCCGCTGGGAGTAGCTCCTACAATGAGCAGTTCTTC
v_call: TRBV6-1; clone_size: many; d_call: NA; j_call: TRBJ2-1; cdr3_aa: CASSVGRTNEQFF; cdr3_nt: TGTGCCAGCAGTGTAGGTAGGACGAATGAGCAGTTCTTC
v_call: TRBV25-1; clone_size: NA; d_call: NA; j_call: TRBJ2-7; cdr3_aa: CASSDYSSEVSEQYF; cdr3_nt: TGTGCCAGCAGTGATTATTCTAGCGAGGTTTCCGAGCAGTACTTC
v_call: TRBV20-1; clone_size: few; d_call: NA; j_call: TRBJ2-7; cdr3_aa: CSARELYRDGVSYEQYF; cdr3_nt: TGCAGTGCTAGAGAACTCTATCGGGACGGAGTCTCCTACGAGCAGTACTTC
v_call: TRBV7-2; clone_size: NA; d_call: NA; j_call: TRBJ2-1; cdr3_aa: CASSLVGGPGNEQFF; cdr3_nt: TGTGCCAGCAGCTTAGTGGGGGGACCGGGAAATGAGCAGTTCTTC